This is a list of T cell receptor beta chains from one sample in a study of human T cells and chemical hapten exposure. TCRdb reprocessed the RACE reads via MiXCR and lists one record per CDR3 protein. The sample lists about 90,000 distinct CDR3 sequences; roughly 10% were seen once. Sequences were derived from whole blood, sampled in connection with sensitization to the hapten diphenylcyclopropenone (DPC). Every receptor here comes from a man in his forties with alopecia areata. Some clones in this sample may be carry-over from other donors' samples. CDR3s include the opening cysteine and the closing phenylalanine or tryptophan. D genes are given only for firm matches. Rows may omit the clone size; those that give it use once, few, many or a size class.

D gene	clone size	V gene	J gene	CDR3 protein	CDR3 DNA
TRBD1	-	TRBV29-1	TRBJ2-7	CSVEGTGAYEQYF	TGCAGCGTTGAAGGGACAGGCGCCTACGAGCAGTACTTC
-	-	TRBV5-1	TRBJ2-5	CASSLANQQETQYF	TGCGCCAGCAGCTTGGCCAACCAACAAGAGACCCAGTACTTC
-	-	TRBV6-7	TRBJ1-1	CASRSRGSDVGTEAFF	TGTGCCAGCAGAAGCAGGGGTTCGGACGTGGGCACTGAAGCTTTCTTT
-	-	TRBV20-1	TRBJ2-5	CSARGGQETQYF	TGCAGTGCTAGAGGGGGGCAAGAGACCCAGTACTTC
-	many	TRBV20-1	TRBJ1-2	CSARPPGAYGYTF	TGCAGTGCGAGACCCCCAGGGGCCTATGGCTACACCTTC
TRBD1	-	TRBV7-3	TRBJ2-7	CASSFTGDEQYF	TGTGCCAGCAGTTTTACAGGGGACGAGCAGTACTTC
-	few	TRBV29-1	TRBJ2-2	CSVTNTGSGELFF	TGCAGCGTCACAAATACAGGCTCCGGGGAGCTGTTTTTT
-	many	TRBV2	TRBJ1-5	CASSDQGTQPQHF	TGTGCCAGCAGTGACCAGGGGACTCAGCCCCAGCATTTT
-	-	TRBV29-1	TRBJ1-2	CSVGGNSNYGYTF	TGCAGCGTTGGAGGCAATTCTAACTATGGCTACACCTTC
TRBD1	-	TRBV24-1	TRBJ1-2	CATSVGTGAGYTF	TGTGCCACCAGTGTCGGGACAGGGGCCGGCTACACCTTC
TRBD2	-	TRBV24-1	TRBJ2-3	CATSDQKREYTDTQYF	TGTGCCACCAGTGATCAGAAGCGGGAGTACACAGATACGCAGTATTTT
-	few	TRBV9	TRBJ2-3	CASTSSPSGFTDTQYF	TGTGCCAGCACCTCTTCTCCTTCTGGGTTTACAGATACGCAGTATTTT
TRBD1	-	TRBV29-1	TRBJ1-4	CSVVGTAGGGEKLFF	TGCAGCGTTGTCGGGACAGCGGGGGGAGGTGAAAAACTGTTTTTT
-	-	TRBV7-8	TRBJ2-2	CASSLSENTGELFF	TGTGCCAGCAGCTTATCGGAGAACACCGGGGAGCTGTTTTTT
-	-	TRBV3-1	TRBJ2-2	CASSQGLATGELFF	TGTGCCAGCAGCCAAGGGTTGGCCACCGGGGAGCTGTTTTTT
TRBD1	-	TRBV7-2	TRBJ1-5	CASSYGLLRQGSNQPQHF	TGTGCCAGCAGCTACGGCCTGCTCAGACAGGGAAGCAATCAGCCCCAGCATTTT
TRBD1	-	TRBV10-3	TRBJ2-5	CAISERTGGETQYF	TGTGCCATCAGTGAGAGAACAGGGGGGGAGACCCAGTACTTC
TRBD1	many	TRBV5-1	TRBJ1-2	CASSLLDRVGYGYTF	TGCGCCAGCAGCTTGCTAGACAGGGTGGGCTATGGCTACACCTTC
TRBD2	few	TRBV7-9	TRBJ2-3	CASSPGLADADTQYF	TGTGCCAGCAGCCCGGGACTAGCGGATGCAGATACGCAGTATTTT
-	-	TRBV5-1	TRBJ2-1	CASRRLVGYNEQFF	TGCGCCAGCAGGCGACTAGTAGGCTACAATGAGCAGTTCTTC
TRBD1	few	TRBV28	TRBJ2-7	CASSARLGQGAMEQYF	TGTGCCAGCAGTGCCCGACTGGGACAGGGGGCTATGGAGCAGTACTTC
-	few	TRBV4-3	TRBJ2-6	CASSQETRVSGANVLTF	TGCGCCAGCAGCCAAGAGACTAGGGTCTCTGGGGCCAACGTCCTGACTTTC
-	-	TRBV29-1	TRBJ2-5	CSVGDTQETQYF	TGCAGCGTTGGGGACACTCAAGAGACCCAGTACTTC
TRBD2	few	TRBV7-6	TRBJ2-1	CASSLTAGVYNEQFF	TGTGCCAGCAGCTTAACAGCGGGAGTCTACAATGAGCAGTTCTTC
-	-	TRBV19	TRBJ1-3	CASSMQASGNTIYF	TGTGCCAGTAGTATGCAGGCCTCTGGAAACACCATATATTTT
TRBD1	-	TRBV6-6	TRBJ1-4	CASSYGGGNEKLFF	TGTGCCAGCAGTTACGGAGGGGGCAATGAAAAACTGTTTTTT
-	many	TRBV2	TRBJ1-2	CASSVWTVGNGYTF	TGTGCCAGCAGTGTTTGGACAGTGGGAAATGGCTACACCTTC
TRBD1	many	TRBV29-1	TRBJ1-1	CSVERGLTEAFF	TGCAGCGTTGAAAGGGGGCTCACTGAAGCTTTCTTT
-	-	TRBV12-5	TRBJ1-1	CASGLERPTEAFF	TGTGCTAGTGGTTTGGAAAGGCCCACTGAAGCTTTCTTT
-	-	TRBV4-2	TRBJ1-3	CASSQDPRAGNTIYF	TGTGCCAGCAGCCAAGATCCCAGGGCTGGAAACACCATATATTTT
TRBD1	many	TRBV7-2	TRBJ1-4	CASSFDRGNEKLFF	TGTGCCAGCAGCTTCGACAGGGGAAATGAAAAACTGTTTTTT
-	many	TRBV6-5	TRBJ1-1	CASSYSKGTEAFF	TGTGCCAGCAGTTACTCTAAGGGCACTGAAGCTTTCTTT
-	-	TRBV20-1	TRBJ2-1	CSARAGTGARHEQFF	TGCAGTGCTAGGGCCGGGACTGGGGCGAGGCATGAGCAGTTCTTC
-	-	TRBV6-5	TRBJ2-3	CATHTGTDTQYF	TGTGCCACACACACGGGCACAGATACGCAGTATTTT
-	few	TRBV28	TRBJ2-7	CASQGSGYEQYF	TGTGCCAGCCAAGGGTCCGGCTACGAGCAGTACTTC
-	-	TRBV6-5	TRBJ1-4	CASRGNEKLFF	TGTGCCAGCAGGGGAAATGAAAAACTGTTTTTT
-	few	TRBV29-1	TRBJ2-2	CSVRQGGTGELFF	TGCAGCGTTCGACAGGGAGGTACCGGGGAGCTGTTTTTT
-	many	TRBV5-5	TRBJ1-5	CASSGTDSNQPQHF	TGTGCCAGCTCCGGGACGGATAGCAATCAGCCCCAGCATTTT
-	-	TRBV3-1	TRBJ2-2	CASSQVRLAGELFF	TGTGCCAGCAGCCAAGTGCGACTAGCCGGGGAGCTGTTTTTT
TRBD2	few	TRBV4-3	TRBJ2-2	CASSQSPGGPGRGTGELFF	TGCGCCAGCAGCCAGTCGCCAGGCGGGCCCGGGAGGGGGACCGGGGAGCTGTTTTTT
-	-	TRBV30	TRBJ1-2	CAWSGPHQGAAGYTF	TGTGCCTGGAGTGGCCCCCATCAGGGCGCGGCTGGCTACACCTTC
TRBD1	few	TRBV30	TRBJ2-5	CAWSGPWTGLQETQYF	TGTGCCTGGAGTGGACCTTGGACAGGGCTCCAAGAGACCCAGTACTTC
-	few	TRBV24-1	TRBJ2-1	CATSDGNYNEQFF	TGTGCCACCAGTGATGGAAATTACAATGAGCAGTTCTTC
-	few	TRBV27	TRBJ2-4	CASSLRRTERYNIQYF	TGTGCCAGCAGTTTAAGGAGGACAGAGAGGTACAACATTCAGTACTTC
-	-	TRBV6-5	TRBJ2-2	CACEGTNTGELFF	TGTGCGTGCGAGGGGACCAACACCGGGGAGCTGTTTTTT
-	-	TRBV11-3	TRBJ1-1	CASSLAVLTEAFF	TGTGCCAGCAGCTTAGCGGTGCTCACTGAAGCTTTCTTT
TRBD2	few	TRBV27	TRBJ2-1	CASSYQRAGLLF	TGTGCCAGCAGTTATCAGAGGGCGGGACTACTTTTC
TRBD2	-	TRBV7-9	TRBJ2-7	CASSWEGLSDEQYF	TGTGCCAGCAGCTGGGAGGGCCTAAGCGACGAGCAGTACTTC